The sequence of this T cell receptor beta chain was determined in a study of T-cell reconstitution after alpha-beta-depleted transplantation in children. Study-level results: Approximately two months post-transplant, alpha-beta T cells reportedly originated from several hundred expanded graft clones. Recipient T cells and thymic progenitors that survived were the source of the high TCRbeta diversity seen at day 60 in some patients. A year had passed since transplant, and T-cell counts and diversity by then came mostly from newly produced T cells.

Concerning this clonotype itself: Its antigen remains unknown.

Unique molecular identifiers tagged the TCRbeta library. TCRdb reanalysed the PCR reads using MiXCR and keeps one entry per CDR3 protein. Of about 510,000 distinct CDR3 sequences listed, more than 9.5% are singletons. The sequence was obtained from a female patient between 2 and 10 years old who had a stem cell transplant for aplastic anemia, so the T cells may come from the graft donor. The starting material was PBMCs, mostly from graft donor cells, obtained 180 days after TCRalphabeta/CD19-depleted stem cell transplant.

The CDR3 DNA is TGTGCCAGCAGCTTGGGGCGGGAGGGCCCTCACGGGGAGCTGTTTTTT. Its protein product is CASSLGREGPHGELFF. J is TRBJ2-2 and V is TRBV5-4; 9 bases fit TRBD2. The germline V gene has CDR1 SGHNT and CDR2 YYREEE (reference sequence). Trimming at V came to 0 bases and at J to 7 bases, leaving 7 bases not matched to a gene. The CDR3 has 16 residues.